The T cell receptor beta chain described here comes from a study of blood T cell repertoires in COVID-19. Across the study: Samples representing acute and convalescent COVID-19 were sourced from the United States, Italy and Spain.

In the study's own analysis: Counts of nucleated cells, estimated from reference gene primer amplification, were obtained. Generated by immunoSEQ multiplex PCR, the TCRdb table keeps only in-frame clones and is missing some. V and J calls plus clone size are reproduced from that table; the DNA served to infer D and trimming. The sample shows roughly 230,000 clones, around 83% of them seen only once. The CDR3 runs to 15 residues. With V trimmed by 3 bases and J by 1 base, 3 bases remained unmatched. Germline V CDR1 and CDR2: SGHNT, YENEEA. The sample consisted of peripheral blood. The chain recombines TRBV11-3 with TRBJ1-1; 9 positions agree with TRBD1. This clonotype originated in a man aged 35-49 years with acute or convalescent COVID-19. CDR3 coding DNA: TGTGCCAGCAGCTTGGGGACAGGGCCGAACACTGAAGCTTTCTTT. Translating gives CASSLGTGPNTEAFF.